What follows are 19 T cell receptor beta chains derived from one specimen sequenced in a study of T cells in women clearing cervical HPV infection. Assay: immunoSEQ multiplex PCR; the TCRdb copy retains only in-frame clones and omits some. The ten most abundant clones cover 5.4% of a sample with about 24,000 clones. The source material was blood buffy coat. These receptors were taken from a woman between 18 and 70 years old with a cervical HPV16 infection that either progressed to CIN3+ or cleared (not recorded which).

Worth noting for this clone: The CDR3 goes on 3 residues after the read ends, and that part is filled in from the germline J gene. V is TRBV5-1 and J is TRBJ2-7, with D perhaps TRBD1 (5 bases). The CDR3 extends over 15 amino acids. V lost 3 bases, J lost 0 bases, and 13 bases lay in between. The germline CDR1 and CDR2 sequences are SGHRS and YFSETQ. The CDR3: CASSWTQGSSYEQYF. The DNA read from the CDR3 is TGCGCCAGCAGCTGGACGCAGGGATCCTCCTACGAG.

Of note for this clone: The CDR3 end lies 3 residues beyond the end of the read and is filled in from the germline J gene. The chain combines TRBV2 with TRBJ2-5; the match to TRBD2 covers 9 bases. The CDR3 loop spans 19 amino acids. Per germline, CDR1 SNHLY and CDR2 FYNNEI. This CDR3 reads CASKTLGLAGEGGGDTQYF. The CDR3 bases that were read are TGTGCCAGCAAAACCCTCGGTTTAGCGGGAGAGGGTGGTGGGGATACC. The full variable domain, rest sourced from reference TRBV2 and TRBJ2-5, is EPEVTQTPSHQVTQMGQEVILRCVPISNHLYFYWYRQILGQKVEFLVSFYNNEISEKSEIFDDQFSVERPDGSNFTLKIRSTKLEDSAMYFCASKTLGLAGEGGGDTQYFGPGTRLLVL.

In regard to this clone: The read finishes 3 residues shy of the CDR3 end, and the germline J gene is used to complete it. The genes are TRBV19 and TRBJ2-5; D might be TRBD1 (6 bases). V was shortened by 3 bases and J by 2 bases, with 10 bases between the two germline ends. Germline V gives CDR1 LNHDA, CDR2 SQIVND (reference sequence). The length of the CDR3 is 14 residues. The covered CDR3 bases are TGTGCCAGTAGTATCCTCGGGACACAAGAGACC. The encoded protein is CASSILGTQET. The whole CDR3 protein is CASSILGTQETQYF.

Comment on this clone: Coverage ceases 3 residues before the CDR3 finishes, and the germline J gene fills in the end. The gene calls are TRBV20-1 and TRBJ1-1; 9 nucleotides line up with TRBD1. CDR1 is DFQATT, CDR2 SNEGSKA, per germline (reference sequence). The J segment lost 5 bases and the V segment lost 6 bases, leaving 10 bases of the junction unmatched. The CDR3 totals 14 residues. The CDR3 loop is CSAGTGFFSTEAFF. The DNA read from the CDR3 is TGCAGTGCCGGGACAGGGTTTTTTAGTACTGAA.

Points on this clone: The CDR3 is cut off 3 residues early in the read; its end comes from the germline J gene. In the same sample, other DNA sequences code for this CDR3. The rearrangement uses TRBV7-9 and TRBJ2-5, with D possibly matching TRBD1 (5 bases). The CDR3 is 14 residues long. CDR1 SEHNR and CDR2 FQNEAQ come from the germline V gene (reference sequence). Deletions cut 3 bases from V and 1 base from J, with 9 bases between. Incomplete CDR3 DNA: TGTGCCAGCAGCTTCAGACAGCTCCAAGAGACC. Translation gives CASSFRQLQET. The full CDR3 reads CASSFRQLQETQYF.

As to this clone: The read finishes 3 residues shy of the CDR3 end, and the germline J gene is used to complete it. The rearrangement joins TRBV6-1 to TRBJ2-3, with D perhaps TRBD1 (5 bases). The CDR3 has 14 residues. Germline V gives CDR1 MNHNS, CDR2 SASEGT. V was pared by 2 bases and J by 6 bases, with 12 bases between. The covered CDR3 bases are TGTGCCAGCAGTGAATACCAGGGTTATGATACG. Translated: CASSEYQGYDT. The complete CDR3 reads CASSEYQGYDTQYF.

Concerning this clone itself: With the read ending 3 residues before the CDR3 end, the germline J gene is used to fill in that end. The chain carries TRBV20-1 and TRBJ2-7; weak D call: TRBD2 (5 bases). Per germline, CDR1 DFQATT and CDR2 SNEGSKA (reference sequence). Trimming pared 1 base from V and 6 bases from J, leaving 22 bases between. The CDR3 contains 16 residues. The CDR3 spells CSARVSRASGEPEQYF. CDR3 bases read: TGCAGTGCTAGAGTCTCCCGAGCGAGCGGAGAACCCGAG.

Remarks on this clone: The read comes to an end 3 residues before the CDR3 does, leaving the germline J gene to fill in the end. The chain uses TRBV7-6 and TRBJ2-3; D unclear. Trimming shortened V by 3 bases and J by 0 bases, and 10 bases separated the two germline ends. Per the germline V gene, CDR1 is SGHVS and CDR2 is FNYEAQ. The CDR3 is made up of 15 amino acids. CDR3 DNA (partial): TGTGCCAGCAGCTTGTTTTCTGTGAGCACAGATACG. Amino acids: CASSLFSVSTDT. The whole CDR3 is CASSLFSVSTDTQYF.

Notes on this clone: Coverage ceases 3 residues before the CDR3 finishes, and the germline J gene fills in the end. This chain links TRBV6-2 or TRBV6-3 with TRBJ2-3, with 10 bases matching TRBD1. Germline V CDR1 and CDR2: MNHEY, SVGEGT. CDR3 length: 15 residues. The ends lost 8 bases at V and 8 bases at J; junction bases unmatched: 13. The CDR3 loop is CASGPGTGAGGTQYF. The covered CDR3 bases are TGTGCCAGCGGCCCCGGGACAGGGGCCGGAGGTACG.

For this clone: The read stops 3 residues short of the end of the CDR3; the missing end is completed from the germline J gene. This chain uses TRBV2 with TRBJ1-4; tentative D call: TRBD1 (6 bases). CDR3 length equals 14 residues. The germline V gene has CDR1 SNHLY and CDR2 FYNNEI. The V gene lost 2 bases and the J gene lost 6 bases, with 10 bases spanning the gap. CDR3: CASSERAGDEKLFF. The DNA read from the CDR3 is TGTGCCAGCAGTGAACGAGCAGGGGATGAAAAA.

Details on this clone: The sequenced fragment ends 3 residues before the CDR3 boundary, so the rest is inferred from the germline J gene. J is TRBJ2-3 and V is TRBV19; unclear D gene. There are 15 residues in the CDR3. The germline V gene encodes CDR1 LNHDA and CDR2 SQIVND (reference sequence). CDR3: CASSIVQVSNQPQYF. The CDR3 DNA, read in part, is TGTGCCAGTAGTATAGTGCAAGTTAGCAATCAGCCG.

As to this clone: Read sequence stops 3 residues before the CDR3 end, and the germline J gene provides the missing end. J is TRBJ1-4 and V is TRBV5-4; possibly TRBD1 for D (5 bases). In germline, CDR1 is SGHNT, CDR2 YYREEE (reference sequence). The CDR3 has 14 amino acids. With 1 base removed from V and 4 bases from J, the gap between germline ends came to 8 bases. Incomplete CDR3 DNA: TGTGCCAGCAGCTTGAAGGGGAATAATGAAAAA. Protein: CASSLKGNNEK. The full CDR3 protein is CASSLKGNNEKLFF.

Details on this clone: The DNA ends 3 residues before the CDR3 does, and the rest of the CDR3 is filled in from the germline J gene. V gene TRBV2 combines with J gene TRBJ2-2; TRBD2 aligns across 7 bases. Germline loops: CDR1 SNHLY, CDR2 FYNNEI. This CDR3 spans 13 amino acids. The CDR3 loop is CASSVVREGKLFF. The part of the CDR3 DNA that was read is TGTGCCAGCAGTGTGGTCAGGGAGGGAAAG.

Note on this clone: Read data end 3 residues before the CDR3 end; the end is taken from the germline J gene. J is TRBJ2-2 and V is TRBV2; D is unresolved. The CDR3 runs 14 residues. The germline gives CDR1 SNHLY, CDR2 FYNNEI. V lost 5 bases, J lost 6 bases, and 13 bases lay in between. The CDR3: CASSFPVTSGELFF. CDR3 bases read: TGTGCCAGCAGTTTCCCGGTTACGTCCGGGGAG.

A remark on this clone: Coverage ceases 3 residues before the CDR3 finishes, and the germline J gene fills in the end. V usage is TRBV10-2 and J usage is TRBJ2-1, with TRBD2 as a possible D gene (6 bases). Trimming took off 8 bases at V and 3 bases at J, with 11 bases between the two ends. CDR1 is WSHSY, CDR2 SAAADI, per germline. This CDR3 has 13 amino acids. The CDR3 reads CASRDSFYNEQFF. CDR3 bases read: TGCGCCAGCCGGGACTCCTTCTACAATGAG.

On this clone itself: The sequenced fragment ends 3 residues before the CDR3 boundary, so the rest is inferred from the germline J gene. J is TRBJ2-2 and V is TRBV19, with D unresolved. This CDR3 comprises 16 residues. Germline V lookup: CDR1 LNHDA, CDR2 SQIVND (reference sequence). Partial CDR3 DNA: TGTGCCAGTAGTATTCAGTGGTGGCAGAATAATGAAAAG. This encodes CASSIQWWQNNEK. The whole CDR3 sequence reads CASSIQWWQNNEKLFF.

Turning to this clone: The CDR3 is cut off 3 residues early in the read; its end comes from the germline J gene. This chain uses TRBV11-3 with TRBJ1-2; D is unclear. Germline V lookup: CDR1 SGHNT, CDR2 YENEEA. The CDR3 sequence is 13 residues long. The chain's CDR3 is CASSLDTSYDYTF. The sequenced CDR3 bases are TGTGCCAGCAGCTTAGACACTTCCTACGAC. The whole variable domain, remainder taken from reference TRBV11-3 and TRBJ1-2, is EAGVVQSPRYKIIEKKQPVAFWCNPISGHNTLYWYLQNLGQGPELLIRYENEEAVDDSQLPKDRFSAERLKGVDSTLKIQPAELGDSAVYLCASSLDTSYDYTFGSGTRLTVV.

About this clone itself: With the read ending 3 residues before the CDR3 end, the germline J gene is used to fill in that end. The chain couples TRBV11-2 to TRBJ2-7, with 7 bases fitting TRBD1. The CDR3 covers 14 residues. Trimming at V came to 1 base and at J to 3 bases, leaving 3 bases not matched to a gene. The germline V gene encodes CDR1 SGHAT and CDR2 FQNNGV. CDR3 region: CASSLGTGVYEQYF. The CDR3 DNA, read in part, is TGTGCCAGCAGCTTAGGAACAGGGGTCTACGAG.

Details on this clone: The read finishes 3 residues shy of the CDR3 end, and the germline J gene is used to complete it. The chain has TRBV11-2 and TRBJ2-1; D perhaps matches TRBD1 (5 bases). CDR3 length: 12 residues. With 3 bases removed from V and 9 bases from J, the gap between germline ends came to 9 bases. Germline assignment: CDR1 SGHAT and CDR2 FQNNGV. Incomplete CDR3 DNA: TGTGCCAGCAGCTTTGGACAAGTTGAG. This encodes CASSFGQVE. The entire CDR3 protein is CASSFGQVEQFF.